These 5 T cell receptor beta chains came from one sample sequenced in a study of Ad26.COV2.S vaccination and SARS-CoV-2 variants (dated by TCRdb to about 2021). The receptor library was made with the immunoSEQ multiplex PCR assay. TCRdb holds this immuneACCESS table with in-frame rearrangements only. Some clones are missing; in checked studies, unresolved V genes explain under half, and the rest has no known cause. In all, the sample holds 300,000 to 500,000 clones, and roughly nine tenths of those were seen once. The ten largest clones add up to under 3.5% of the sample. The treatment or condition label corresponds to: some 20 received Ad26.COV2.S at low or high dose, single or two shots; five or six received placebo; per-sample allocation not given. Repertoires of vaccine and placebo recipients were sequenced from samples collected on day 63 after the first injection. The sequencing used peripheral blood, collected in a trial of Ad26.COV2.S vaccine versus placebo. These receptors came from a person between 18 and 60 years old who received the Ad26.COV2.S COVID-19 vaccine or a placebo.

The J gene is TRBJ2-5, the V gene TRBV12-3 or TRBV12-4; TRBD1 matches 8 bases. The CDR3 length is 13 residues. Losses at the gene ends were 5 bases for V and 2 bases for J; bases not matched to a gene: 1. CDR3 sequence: CASSNRGQETQYF. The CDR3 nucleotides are TGTGCCAGCAGTAACAGGGGGCAAGAGACCCAGTACTTC.

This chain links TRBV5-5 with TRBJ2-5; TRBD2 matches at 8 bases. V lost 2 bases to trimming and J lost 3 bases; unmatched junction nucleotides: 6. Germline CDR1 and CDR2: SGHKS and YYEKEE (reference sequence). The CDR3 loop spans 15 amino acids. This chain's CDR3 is CASSFWVAGKETQYF. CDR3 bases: TGTGCCAGCAGCTTTTGGGTAGCGGGGAAAGAGACCCAGTACTTC.

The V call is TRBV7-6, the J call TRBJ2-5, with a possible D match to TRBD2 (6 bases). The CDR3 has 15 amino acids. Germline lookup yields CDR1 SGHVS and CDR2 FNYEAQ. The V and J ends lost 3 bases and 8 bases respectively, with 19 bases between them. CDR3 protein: CASSFGDPGVPTQYF. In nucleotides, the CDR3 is TGTGCCAGCAGCTTTGGAGACCCGGGGGTACCCACCCAGTACTTC.

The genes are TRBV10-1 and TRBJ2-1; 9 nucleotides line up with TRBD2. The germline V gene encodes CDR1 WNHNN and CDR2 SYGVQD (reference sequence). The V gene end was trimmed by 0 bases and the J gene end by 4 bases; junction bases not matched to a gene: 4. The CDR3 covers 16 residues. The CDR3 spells CASSESGSGGYNEQFF. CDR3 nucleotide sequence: TGCGCCAGCAGTGAGTCTGGGAGCGGGGGGTACAATGAGCAGTTCTTC.

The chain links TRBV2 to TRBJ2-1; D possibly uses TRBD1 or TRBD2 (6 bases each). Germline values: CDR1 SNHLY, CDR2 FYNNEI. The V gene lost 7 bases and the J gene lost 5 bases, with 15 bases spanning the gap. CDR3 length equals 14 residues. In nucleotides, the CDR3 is TGTGCCAGCACGTGGGGGGCTGGACACAATGAGCAGTTCTTC. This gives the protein CASTWGAGHNEQFF.